Described below is a single T cell receptor (beta chain) sequence and its context. This entry comes from a study of shared clonotypes between healthy human individuals. Sequenced by immunoSEQ multiplex PCR; TCRdb stores in-frame clones only, minus some. The table lists about 2.1 million clones, about 93% of them singletons. V lost 0 bases to trimming and J lost 4 bases, with 13 bases between them. There are 15 residues in the CDR3. Germline V CDR1 and CDR2: SGDLS, YYNGEE. The naive CD8 subset, CD45RO-negative cells positively selected for CCR7, excluded terminally differentiated effector memory CD45RA+ cells.

This clonotype was sampled from a man younger than 35 in good health. Some clones in this sample may be carry-over from other donors' samples. The gene calls are TRBV9 and TRBJ1-1; D perhaps matches TRBD1 (5 bases). Sample: naive CD8+ T cells from PBMCs. CDR3 sequence reads: CASSVDARAATEAFF. The CDR3 DNA is TGTGCCAGCAGCGTAGATGCCAGGGCGGCCACTGAAGCTTTCTTT.